These 30 T cell receptor beta chains were all obtained from the same sample, sequenced in a study of T cell repertoires in aging, cancer and after chemotherapy. TRB rearrangements spanning V, D and J were amplified using mixed TRB-A/B primers. TCRdb re-analysed the multiplex PCR reads in MiXCR, keeping a single row per CDR3 protein. The sample lists approximately 2,300 distinct CDR3 sequences, approximately 28% occurring once. Peripheral blood genomic DNA, not sorted cells or RNA, was the template. Sequenced: blood. These receptors all stem from a human donor with a solid tumor.

In its sample, this clonotype is large. J is TRBJ2-6 and V is TRBV6-2 or TRBV6-3; D is undetermined. Looked up from germline, CDR1 is MNHEY and CDR2 is SVGEGT. The CDR3 is made up of 14 amino acids. V was trimmed by 2 bases and J by 0 bases, leaving 2 bases between them. In DNA form, the CDR3 reads TGTGCCAGCAGTTACAGCTCTGGGGCCAACGTCCTGACTTTC. Translated, it gives CASSYSSGANVLTF.

V gene TRBV19 combines with J gene TRBJ2-4; tentatively, D is TRBD1 (6 bases). Per germline, CDR1 LNHDA and CDR2 SQIVND (reference sequence). Trimming left V 0 bases short and J 2 bases short, with 11 bases between. The CDR3 spans 16 residues. The CDR3 protein is CASSIDLQGPKNIQYF. For the CDR3, the DNA is TGTGCCAGTAGTATAGATCTCCAGGGGCCCAAAAACATTCAGTACTTC.

The chain links TRBV5-1 to TRBJ2-3; D is unclear. Trimming pared 0 bases from V and 3 bases from J, leaving 14 bases between. Per the germline V gene, CDR1 is SGHRS and CDR2 is YFSETQ. This CDR3 comprises 16 residues. The CDR3 sequence: CASSLGRRMGTDTQYF. CDR3 sequence (DNA): TGCGCCAGCAGCTTGGGAAGGCGGATGGGGACAGATACGCAGTATTTT.

This clonotype was counted a few times. This chain connects TRBV19 to TRBJ2-7, with D hard to call. Germline lookup yields CDR1 LNHDA and CDR2 SQIVND (reference sequence). Trimming took 5 bases from V and 4 from J, leaving 27 bases between them. The CDR3 covers 18 residues. CDR3 nucleotides: TGTGCCAGTAGTGATCAACCCCCGTTGGGCAAGTTCAAGTACGAGCAGTACTTC. Translation: CASSDQPPLGKFKYEQYF.

In its sample, this clonotype ranks as large (0.1 to 1%). This chain joins TRBV6-1 and TRBJ2-7; D not resolved. The CDR3 sequence is 12 residues long. Germline V gives CDR1 MNHNS, CDR2 SASEGT. Deletions cut 3 bases from V and 7 bases from J, with 10 bases between. The CDR3: CASSDYPSEQYF. The CDR3 bases are TGTGCCAGCAGTGATTACCCGAGTGAGCAGTACTTC.

The chain has TRBV19 and TRBJ1-5; the D is unclear. V was trimmed by 5 bases and J by 1 base, leaving 12 bases between them. This CDR3 spans 15 amino acids. Germline CDR1 reads LNHDA; CDR2 reads SQIVND (reference sequence). CDR3 sequence (DNA): TGTGCCAGTAGTCGCACCCTAGGGAGCAATCAGCCCCAGCATTTT. Translation gives CASSRTLGSNQPQHF. Based on the CDR3 plus reference TRBV19 and TRBJ1-5, the full variable domain is DGGITQSPKYLFRKEGQNVTLSCEQNLNHDAMYWYRQDPGQGLRLIYYSQIVNDFQKGDIAEGYSVSREKKESFPLTVTSAQKNPTAFYLCASSRTLGSNQPQHFGDGTRLSIL.

V usage is TRBV11-3 and J usage is TRBJ2-7; 7 bases map to TRBD2. Germline V lookup: CDR1 SGHNT, CDR2 YENEEA. CDR3 length: 14 amino acids. V was pared by 1 base and J by 7 bases, with 7 bases of the junction left unmatched. The CDR3 protein is CASSLVATSDEQYV. The CDR3 coding sequence is TGTGCCAGCAGCTTAGTAGCCACTAGCGATGAGCAGTACGTC.

The chain carries TRBV13 and TRBJ2-3, with 14 bases aligning to TRBD2. The germline CDR1 and CDR2 sequences are PRHDT and FYEKMQ (reference sequence). Germline trimming cut 5 bases from V and 6 bases from J; bases unmatched to any gene: 7. This CDR3 contains 16 residues. CDR3 bases: TGTGCCAGCAGCCACGCGGGACTAGCGGGAGTTGATACGCAGTATTTT. As protein: CASSHAGLAGVDTQYF. Complete variable domain (other parts from reference TRBV13 and TRBJ2-3): AAGVIQSPRHLIKEKRETATLKCYPIPRHDTVYWYQQGPGQDPQFLISFYEKMQSDKGSIPDRFSAQQFSDYHSELNMSSLELGDSALYFCASSHAGLAGVDTQYFGPGTRLTVL.

V usage is TRBV6-6 and J usage is TRBJ2-1, with TRBD2 matching 8 bases. CDR1 MNHNY and CDR2 SVGAGI come from the germline V gene (reference sequence). J lost 8 bases, V lost 4 bases, and 7 bases had no gene match. This CDR3 spans 14 amino acids. As DNA, the CDR3 is TGTGCCAGCAGTTCGGGGGGGGAGCCCGATGAGCAGTTCTTC. Encoded protein: CASSSGGEPDEQFF.

The rearrangement uses TRBV4-3 and TRBJ2-6; D ambiguous. The V gene's germline CDR1 is LGHNA and CDR2 YSLEER. The length of the CDR3 is 16 residues. V dropped 0 bases and J dropped 1 base, with 7 bases sitting between them. The chain's CDR3 is CASSQEPGSGANVLTF. Written as DNA, the CDR3 is TGCGCCAGCAGCCAAGAACCGGGTTCTGGGGCCAACGTCCTGACTTTC.

By proportion, this clonotype is large. This chain links TRBV30 with TRBJ2-2, with D perhaps TRBD2 (5 bases). Germline CDR1 reads GTSNPN; CDR2 reads SVGIG (reference sequence). CDR3 size: 11 residues. The V gene lost 5 bases and the J gene lost 8 bases, with 9 bases spanning the gap. CDR3 sequence: CAWAGEGELFF. The CDR3 coding sequence is TGTGCCTGGGCCGGGGAAGGGGAGCTGTTTTTT.

This chain uses TRBV7-2 with TRBJ1-3, with no clear D. CDR3 length: 14 residues. Trimming took off 7 bases at V and 0 bases at J, with 10 bases between the two ends. CDR1 and CDR2 (germline): SGHTA, FQGNSA. In DNA, the CDR3 is TGTGCCAGCAACAGACGGGCCTCTGGAAACACCATATATTTT. Residues: CASNRRASGNTIYF.

This clonotype appeared a few times. The V and J genes are TRBV6-4 and TRBJ2-2, with a tentative D call TRBD2 (6 bases). Trimming pared 3 bases from V and 1 base from J, leaving 6 bases between. The CDR3 is 14 amino acids. Germline CDR1 MRHNA, CDR2 SNTAGT. The CDR3, as DNA: TGTGCCAGCAGTGAGGGGGGGAACACCGGGGAGCTGTTTTTT. This gives the protein CASSEGGNTGELFF.

The gene calls are TRBV20-1 and TRBJ2-7; no reliable D call. V dropped 1 base and J dropped 2 bases, with 9 bases sitting between them. The CDR3 covers 13 residues. Germline V gene lookup returns CDR1 DFQATT and CDR2 SNEGSKA (reference sequence). Written as DNA, the CDR3 is TGCAGTGCTAGAGCGTCGGGCACCTACGAGCAGTACTTC. Translated, it gives CSARASGTYEQYF.

This clonotype qualifies as large. The chain has TRBV11-1 and TRBJ2-3, with a tentative D call TRBD1 (6 bases). Germline V gene sequence: CDR1 SGHAT, CDR2 FQDESV (reference sequence). Trimming cost V 3 bases and J 1 base, with 11 bases left between them. The CDR3 length is 15 residues. CDR3 residues: CASSLNQGRTDTQYF. In DNA form, the CDR3 reads TGTGCCAGCAGCTTGAACCAGGGGCGCACAGATACGCAGTATTTT.

The genes are TRBV7-9 and TRBJ1-2; D unresolved. The germline gives CDR1 SEHNR, CDR2 FQNEAQ (reference sequence). Trimming shortened V by 1 base and J by 0 bases, and 6 bases separated the two germline ends. The length of the CDR3 is 14 residues. The CDR3 region has the DNA TGTGCCAGCAGCTTAGGCCATACTAACTATGGCTACACCTTC. It yields the protein CASSLGHTNYGYTF.

The rearrangement links TRBV5-1 to TRBJ1-4; no firm D call. Per germline, CDR1 SGHRS and CDR2 YFSETQ. This CDR3 spans 13 amino acids. Deletions cut 1 base from V and 8 bases from J, with 9 bases between. The CDR3 protein is CASSLLSGEKLFF. The CDR3 coding sequence is TGCGCCAGCAGCTTGTTATCGGGAGAAAAACTGTTTTTT.

J is TRBJ1-1 and V is TRBV7-2; D remains unclear. CDR3 size: 14 residues. Looked up from germline, CDR1 is SGHTA and CDR2 is FQGNSA. V lost 2 bases, J lost 0 bases, and 7 bases lay in between. The CDR3 coding sequence is TGTGCCAGCAGCTTAAAACGGCTGAACACTGAAGCTTTCTTT. It yields the protein CASSLKRLNTEAFF.

For this clonotype: The junction shows a germline mismatch at one end, possibly a read error. The chain combines TRBV4-2 with TRBJ2-5; 10 nucleotides line up with TRBD2. Germline V CDR1 and CDR2: LGHNA, YNFKEQ. The CDR3 totals 15 residues. The CDR3, as DNA: TGCGCCAGCAGCCAAGATTCTAGCGGGAGTGAGACCCAGTACTTC. As protein: CASSQDSSGSETQYF.

By share of the sample, this clonotype is large. This chain links TRBV6-1 with TRBJ2-3, with 16 bases aligning to TRBD2. The CDR3 is 15 residues long. Germline trimming cut 6 bases from V and 4 bases from J; bases unmatched to any gene: 1. Germline CDR1 reads MNHNS; CDR2 reads SASEGT. The CDR3 protein is CASRGLAGGPDTQYF. In nucleotides, the CDR3 is TGTGCCAGCAGGGGACTAGCGGGGGGGCCAGATACGCAGTATTTT.

There are a few counts of this clonotype. The rearrangement uses TRBV7-2 and TRBJ1-1; tentative D call: TRBD1 (5 bases). The V end lost 4 bases, the J end lost 0 bases, and 9 bases lay between the germline ends. The CDR3 runs to 14 residues. Germline V gene lookup returns CDR1 SGHTA and CDR2 FQGNSA. The DNA for the CDR3 is TGTGCCAGCAGCTCAGGACATATGAACACTGAAGCTTTCTTT. This encodes CASSSGHMNTEAFF.

The chain carries TRBV27 and TRBJ2-3, with 8 bases lining up with TRBD2. Germline trimming cut 5 bases from V and 0 bases from J; bases unmatched to any gene: 4. This CDR3 has 15 amino acids. Germline-derived CDR1 and CDR2 are MNHEY and SMNVEV (reference sequence). The CDR3 loop reads CASSPGGRSTDTQYF. The CDR3 region has the DNA TGTGCCAGCAGTCCGGGAGGGAGAAGCACAGATACGCAGTATTTT.

The chain is built from TRBV20-1 and TRBJ2-7; TRBD1 or TRBD2 may be the D gene (8 bases each). From germline, CDR1 is DFQATT and CDR2 SNEGSKA (reference sequence). V was trimmed by 0 bases and J by 2 bases, leaving 38 bases between them. This CDR3 comprises 23 residues. In DNA form, the CDR3 reads TGCAGTGCTAGAGATATCATTGGACAGGGTGAGCGTTTAAGCGGGAGCCCCCCCTACGAGCAGTACGTC. It is translated as CSARDIIGQGERLSGSPPYEQYV.

A note on this clonotype: A clone one base away is much larger, so this may be a read error. The gene calls are TRBV19 and TRBJ2-5, with 8 bases identical to TRBD2. The germline V gene has CDR1 LNHDA and CDR2 SQIVND (reference sequence). There are 14 residues in the CDR3. With 8 bases clipped from V and 7 bases from J, the junction kept 12 bases outside the gene matches. The CDR3 loop reads CASGTREGLRTQYF. For the CDR3, the DNA is TGTGCCAGTGGTACCCGGGAGGGCCTGCGGACCCAGTACTTC. Complete variable domain (other parts from reference TRBV19 and TRBJ2-5): DGGITQSPKYLFRKEGQNVTLSCEQNLNHDAMYWYRQDPGQGLRLIYYSQIVNDFQKGDIAEGYSVSREKKESFPLTVTSAQKNPTAFYLCASGTREGLRTQYFGPGTRLLVL.

This clonotype was detected only once. A much bigger clone sits one base away, suggesting this may be a read error. The chain has TRBV11-3 and TRBJ2-5; TRBD2 matches 7 bases. In germline, CDR1 is SGHNT, CDR2 YENEEA. This CDR3 has 15 amino acids. With 5 bases clipped from V and 4 bases from J, the junction kept 10 bases outside the gene matches. DNA of the CDR3: TGTGCCAGCAGCCGCCCTGGTGGCGGGGGAGAGACCCAGTACTTC. It yields the protein CASSRPGGGGETQYF.

CDR3 sequence: CASSHRVVGETQYF. For the CDR3, the DNA is TGTGCCAGCAGCCACAGGGTAGTGGGGGAGACCCAGTACTTC. This chain connects TRBV2 to TRBJ2-5; D is possibly TRBD1 (6 bases). The CDR3 sequence is 14 residues long. The V gene lost 6 bases and the J gene lost 5 bases, with 16 bases spanning the gap. Germline loops: CDR1 SNHLY, CDR2 FYNNEI.

In regard to this clonotype: A much more abundant neighbour one base away suggests this may be a read error. V gene TRBV11-2 combines with J gene TRBJ1-5; D is unclear. Trimming cost V 5 bases and J 4 bases, with 9 bases left between them. The CDR3 is 13 residues long. Germline CDR1 and CDR2: SGHAT and FQNNGV. The CDR3 loop is CASSRTENQPQHF. The DNA of the CDR3 is TGTGCCAGCAGCCGCACAGAGAATCAGCCCCAGCATTTT. Based on the CDR3 plus reference TRBV11-2 and TRBJ1-5, the full variable domain is EAGVAQSPRYKIIEKRQSVAFWCNPISGHATLYWYQQILGQGPKLLIQFQNNGVVDDSQLPKDRFSAERLKGVDSTLKIQPAKLEDSAVYLCASSRTENQPQHFGDGTRLSIL.

By sample fraction, this clonotype is large. This chain uses TRBV29-1 with TRBJ2-3; 10 bases are a match to TRBD2. Germline CDR1 and CDR2: SQVTM and ANQGSEA. Unmatched junction bases numbered 4, after V lost 4 bases and J lost 0 bases. The CDR3 covers 15 residues. The CDR3 is CSVVKLAGSTDTQYF. The CDR3 DNA reads as TGCAGCGTTGTAAAACTAGCGGGGAGCACAGATACGCAGTATTTT.

By share, this clonotype counts as medium-sized. The chain combines TRBV12-3 or TRBV12-4 with TRBJ2-5; tentatively, D is TRBD1 or TRBD2 (5 bases each). There are 14 residues in the CDR3. Trimming took off 7 bases at V and 2 bases at J, with 14 bases between the two ends. The CDR3: CASTGAGPQETQYF. CDR3 sequence (DNA): TGTGCCAGCACCGGGGCGGGTCCTCAAGAGACCCAGTACTTC.

This clonotype is categorized as medium-sized. The chain couples TRBV12-3 or TRBV12-4 to TRBJ2-3; maybe TRBD1 (5 bases). V lost 6 bases to trimming and J lost 0 bases, with 10 bases between them. CDR3 length equals 14 residues. The CDR3 loop reads CASSPGWSTDTQYF. The CDR3 DNA reads TGTGCCAGCAGCCCAGGGTGGAGCACAGATACGCAGTATTTT.